This TCR beta chain was captured in a study of OX40 agonist ivuxolimab in advanced cancers. V was clipped by 4 bases and J by 0 bases, with 11 bases between them. Germline V gives CDR1 SGHRS, CDR2 YFSETQ. CDR3 length equals 15 residues. The method was immunoSEQ multiplex PCR; TCRdb's version includes in-frame clones alone and lacks a portion of them. Of tens of thousands of clones in the sample, approximately 80% were seen once. The receptor was derived from an adult with an advanced solid tumor such as melanoma, head and neck, liver or kidney cancer. Sample: CD4+ or CD8+ T cells sorted from blood, taken in a trial of the OX40 agonist ivuxolimab. The chain combines TRBV5-1 with TRBJ2-1; a weak D match, TRBD1 (6 bases). The CDR3 sequence: CASSAADSSYNEQFF. The CDR3 nucleotides are TGCGCCAGCAGCGCGGCGGACAGCTCCTACAATGAGCAGTTCTTC.